This T cell receptor (beta chain) was found in a study of EBV T-cell therapy then PD-1 blockade in nasopharyngeal carcinoma. CDR1 MGHRA and CDR2 YSYEKL come from the germline V gene. The CDR3 contains 15 residues. The V end lost 4 bases, the J end lost 4 bases, and 17 bases lay between the germline ends. Measured with immunoSEQ multiplex PCR; TCRdb has only the in-frame clones, and not every one. The sample holds roughly 22,000 clones; approximately 83% are singletons and the top ten take 24%. Treatment here: AdE1-LMPpoly-expanded autologous EBV-specific T-cell therapy followed by anti-PD-1 nivolumab. A remark on this clone: The target antigen is unknown.

The clonotype originates from a man aged 40-50 years with nasopharyngeal carcinoma. The chain recombines TRBV4-1 with TRBJ2-7, with D perhaps TRBD2 (6 bases). This sample comprised CD8+ T cells from blood, obtained at day -245 from a patient whose treatment included autologous EBV-specific T cells and nivolumab. CDR3 sequence: CASSPRWSSGYEQYF. For the CDR3, the DNA is TGCGCCAGCAGCCCCCGATGGAGTAGCGGTTACGAGCAGTACTTC.